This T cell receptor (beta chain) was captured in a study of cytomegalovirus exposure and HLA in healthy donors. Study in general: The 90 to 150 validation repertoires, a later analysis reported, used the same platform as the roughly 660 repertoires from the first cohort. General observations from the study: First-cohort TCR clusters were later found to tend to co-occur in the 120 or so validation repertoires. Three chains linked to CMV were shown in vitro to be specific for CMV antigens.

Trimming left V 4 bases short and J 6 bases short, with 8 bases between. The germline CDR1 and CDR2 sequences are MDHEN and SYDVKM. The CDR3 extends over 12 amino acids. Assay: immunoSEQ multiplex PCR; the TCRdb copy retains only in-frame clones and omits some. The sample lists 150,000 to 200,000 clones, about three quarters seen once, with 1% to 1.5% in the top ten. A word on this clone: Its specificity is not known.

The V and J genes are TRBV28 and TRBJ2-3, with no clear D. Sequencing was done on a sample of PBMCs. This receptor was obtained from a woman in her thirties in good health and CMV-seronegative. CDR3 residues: CASSSLADTQYF. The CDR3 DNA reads TGTGCCAGCAGTTCCCTTGCGGATACGCAGTATTTT.